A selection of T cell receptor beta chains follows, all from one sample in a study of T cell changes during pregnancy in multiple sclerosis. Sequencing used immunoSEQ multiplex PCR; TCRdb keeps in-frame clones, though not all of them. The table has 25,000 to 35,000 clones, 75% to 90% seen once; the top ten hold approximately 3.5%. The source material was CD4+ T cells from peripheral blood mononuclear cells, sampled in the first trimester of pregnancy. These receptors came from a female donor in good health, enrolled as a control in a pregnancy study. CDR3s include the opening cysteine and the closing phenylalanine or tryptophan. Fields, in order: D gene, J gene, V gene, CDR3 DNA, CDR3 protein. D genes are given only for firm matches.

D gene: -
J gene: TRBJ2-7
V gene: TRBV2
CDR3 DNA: TGTGCCAGCAGTAGAGGTGCTTCCTACGAGCAGTACTTC
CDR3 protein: CASSRGASYEQYF

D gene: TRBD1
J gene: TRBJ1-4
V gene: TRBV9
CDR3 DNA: TGTGCCAGCAGCGAGAGACAGGGGGCTATTGGGGCTAATGAAAAACTGTTTTTT
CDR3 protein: CASSERQGAIGANEKLFF

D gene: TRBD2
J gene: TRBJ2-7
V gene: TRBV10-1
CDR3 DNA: TGCGCCAGCAGTTTGGGGGGGTCCGCTGGGGAGCAGTACTTC
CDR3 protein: CASSLGGSAGEQYF

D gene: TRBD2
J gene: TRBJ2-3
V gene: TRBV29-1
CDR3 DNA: TGCAGCGTTGATCTAGCGGGAGGCCCCCTCGGCACAGATACGCAGTATTTT
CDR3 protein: CSVDLAGGPLGTDTQYF

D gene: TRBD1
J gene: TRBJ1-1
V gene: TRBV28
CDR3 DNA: TGTGCCAGCAGCCCGGGACAGGTGAACACTGAAGCTTTCTTT
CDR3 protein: CASSPGQVNTEAFF

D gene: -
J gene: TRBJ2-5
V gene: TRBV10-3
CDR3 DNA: TGTGCCACCGGGGCAGGGGAAGAGACCCAGTACTTC
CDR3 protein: CATGAGEETQYF

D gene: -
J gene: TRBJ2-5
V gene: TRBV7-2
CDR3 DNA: TGTGCCAGCAGCTTAGCGGGGGGGGCCGGGGAAGAGACCCAGTACTTC
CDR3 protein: CASSLAGGAGEETQYF

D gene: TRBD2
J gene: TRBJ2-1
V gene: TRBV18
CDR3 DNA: TGTGCCAGCTCACCCGCCTCGTATCTAGCGGGAAAGGGAGAGCAGTTCTTC
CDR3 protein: CASSPASYLAGKGEQFF

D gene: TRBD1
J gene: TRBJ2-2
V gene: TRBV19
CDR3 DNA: TGTGCCACCATCACCGGGACAGTCGCGAACACCGGGGAGCTGTTTTTT
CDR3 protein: CATITGTVANTGELFF

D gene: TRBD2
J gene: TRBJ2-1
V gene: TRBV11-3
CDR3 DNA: TGTGCCAGCAGCTCCGGACTCGTAGCGGGGATCAATGAGCAGTTCTTC
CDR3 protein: CASSSGLVAGINEQFF

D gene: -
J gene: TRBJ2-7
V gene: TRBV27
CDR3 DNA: TGTGCCAGCAGTTTTCGAGTAAGCTCCTACGAGCAGTACTTC
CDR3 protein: CASSFRVSSYEQYF